Listed below are T cell receptor beta chains from one sample, sequenced in a study of identical twins. TCRdb reprocessed the 5' RACE reads via MiXCR and lists one record per CDR3 protein. In the table there are around 690,000 distinct CDR3 sequences, 21% of which are singletons. This sample was shared with a second study, whose subject was T cells expressing NK-cell markers.

Input material: PBMCs. These receptor sequences come from a woman in her late teens or twenties in good health. Both conserved end residues are part of each CDR3. A D gene is named only where the DNA matches it firmly. Only part of the rows carry a size: once, few, many, or a class if the clone is expanded.

V	size	D	J	CDR3	DNA
TRBV20-1	NA	NA	TRBJ1-6	CSARTGDSPLHF	TGCAGTGCTCGAACGGGCGATTCACCCCTCCACTTT
TRBV12-3/TRBV12-4	few	NA	TRBJ2-5	CASSFPPREDQYF	TGTGCCAGCAGTTTCCCCCCCAGGGAGGACCAGTACTTC
TRBV27	few	TRBD1	TRBJ2-1	CASGRQGYNEQFF	TGTGCCAGCGGTCGACAGGGGTACAATGAGCAGTTCTTC
TRBV10-3	many	NA	TRBJ2-3	CAIMVETDTQYF	TGTGCCATCATGGTGGAGACAGATACGCAGTATTTT
TRBV6-1	NA	NA	TRBJ2-2	CASSSDPRGAANTGELFF	TGTGCCAGCAGCTCGGACCCCAGGGGAGCCGCGAACACCGGGGAGCTGTTTTTT
TRBV5-6	NA	NA	TRBJ2-2	CASSFGLSRTNTGELFF	TGTGCCAGCAGCTTCGGTTTATCCCGGACGAACACCGGGGAGCTGTTTTTT
TRBV5-5	NA	TRBD1	TRBJ2-1	CASSYLQGSGEQFF	TGTGCCAGCAGTTATCTACAGGGGAGCGGTGAGCAGTTCTTC
TRBV12-3/TRBV12-4	NA	NA	TRBJ1-2	CASSLDSRYGYTF	TGTGCCAGCAGTCTCGACAGTCGTTATGGCTACACCTTC
TRBV20-1	many	NA	TRBJ2-5	CSARGQELETQYF	TGCAGTGCTAGAGGACAGGAGCTAGAGACCCAGTACTTC
TRBV12-3/TRBV12-4	NA	NA	TRBJ1-2	CASSWGNYGYTF	TGTGCCAGCAGTTGGGGTAACTATGGCTACACCTTC
TRBV7-8	NA	NA	TRBJ2-7	CASSITTRVYEQYF	TGTGCCAGCAGCATAACCACCAGGGTCTACGAGCAGTACTTC
TRBV29-1	few	NA	TRBJ2-7	CSATGSGGYEQYF	TGCAGCGCTACAGGGTCCGGGGGGTACGAGCAGTACTTC
TRBV5-1	NA	TRBD1	TRBJ2-5	CASSLAVLVGRGFIETQYF	TGCGCCAGCAGCTTGGCCGTTTTAGTTGGCAGGGGGTTTATAGAGACCCAGTACTTC
TRBV15	NA	NA	TRBJ2-7	CATSRGADRHDYEQYF	TGTGCCACCAGCAGGGGGGCGGACAGACACGATTACGAGCAGTACTTC
TRBV20-1	NA	NA	TRBJ2-7	CSARDREGDHYEQYF	TGCAGTGCTAGAGATCGCGAAGGCGATCACTACGAGCAGTACTTC
TRBV10-3	few	TRBD1	TRBJ1-2	CATGTGDGYTF	TGTGCCACTGGGACAGGGGACGGCTACACCTTC
TRBV5-1	NA	NA	TRBJ2-1	CASSIIGGSYNEQFF	TGCGCCAGCAGCATTATCGGGGGTTCCTACAATGAGCAGTTCTTC
TRBV6-4	few	NA	TRBJ1-1	CASSTEGNTEAFF	TGTGCCAGCAGCACAGAAGGGAACACTGAAGCTTTCTTT
TRBV6-1	NA	NA	TRBJ2-2	CASSDEGTRELFF	TGTGCCAGCAGCGACGAGGGGACCCGGGAGCTGTTTTTT
TRBV12-3/TRBV12-4	few	TRBD1	TRBJ1-5	CASKPGQVTNQPQHF	TGTGCCAGCAAACCGGGACAGGTTACCAATCAGCCCCAGCATTTT
TRBV2	few	TRBD1	TRBJ2-7	CASKTGQSYEQYF	TGTGCCAGCAAAACGGGACAGTCCTACGAGCAGTACTTC
TRBV7-8	NA	NA	TRBJ2-7	CASSHSGTTYEQYF	TGTGCCAGCAGCCACAGCGGCACCACCTACGAGCAGTACTTC
TRBV7-9	NA	NA	TRBJ1-5	CASSSQDSNQPQHF	TGTGCCAGCAGCTCACAGGATAGCAATCAGCCCCAGCATTTT
TRBV20-1	few	NA	TRBJ2-5	CSARDRSVGETQYF	TGCAGTGCTAGAGATCGATCGGTCGGGGAGACCCAGTACTTC
TRBV12-3/TRBV12-4	many	TRBD1	TRBJ1-1	CASDRTGRNTEAFF	TGTGCCAGCGATCGGACAGGGAGGAACACTGAAGCTTTCTTT
TRBV9	few	NA	TRBJ2-1	CASSILDGYNEQFF	TGTGCCAGCAGCATCTTGGACGGATACAATGAGCAGTTCTTC
TRBV9	few	NA	TRBJ1-1	CASSAVRFGSEAFF	TGTGCCAGCAGCGCCGTAAGGTTTGGCTCTGAAGCTTTCTTT
TRBV7-7	few	NA	TRBJ2-3	CASSQRDSSHTDTQYF	TGTGCCAGCAGCCAAAGGGACTCCAGCCACACAGATACGCAGTATTTT
TRBV3-1	NA	TRBD1	TRBJ2-1	CASSPWTGGMRNEQFF	TGTGCCAGCAGCCCCTGGACAGGGGGTATGAGGAATGAGCAGTTCTTC
TRBV5-1	few	TRBD2	TRBJ2-7	CASTLAGRANSYEQYF	TGCGCCAGCACCCTCGCGGGGAGGGCCAACTCCTACGAGCAGTACTTC
TRBV6-1	NA	NA	TRBJ1-1	CASSPTSRMRTEAFF	TGTGCCAGCAGCCCCACATCGAGGATGCGGACTGAAGCTTTCTTT
TRBV3-1	NA	NA	TRBJ2-3	CASSAYSEITDTQYF	TGTGCCAGCAGCGCCTACAGCGAGATAACAGATACGCAGTATTTT
TRBV9	NA	NA	TRBJ2-3	CASSVARGADTQYF	TGTGCCAGCAGCGTAGCTAGGGGGGCAGATACGCAGTATTTT
TRBV12-3/TRBV12-4	few	TRBD1	TRBJ2-5	CASSLQDRGETQYF	TGTGCCAGCAGTCTTCAGGACAGGGGGGAGACCCAGTACTTC
TRBV12-3/TRBV12-4	NA	NA	TRBJ2-3	CASSFGVYTDTQYF	TGTGCCAGCAGTTTCGGGGTTTACACAGATACGCAGTATTTT
TRBV7-3	NA	NA	TRBJ1-2	CASSLSDGYGYTF	TGTGCCAGCAGCTTAAGTGATGGCTATGGCTACACCTTC
TRBV10-3	NA	NA	TRBJ2-3	CAIRGKGPTDTQYF	TGTGCCATCAGGGGAAAGGGCCCCACAGATACGCAGTATTTT
TRBV14	few	NA	TRBJ2-2	CASSQLTGITGELFF	TGTGCCAGCAGCCAACTTACAGGGATAACCGGGGAGCTGTTTTTT
TRBV2	NA	NA	TRBJ2-2	CASTLGLAGELFF	TGTGCCAGCACGTTAGGGTTGGCCGGGGAGCTGTTTTTT
TRBV9	once	TRBD2	TRBJ2-5	CASSAAGTTGETQYF	TGTGCCAGCAGCGCCGCCGGGACTACTGGGGAGACCCAGTACTTC
TRBV6-1	few	NA	TRBJ2-7	CASRATGHRPYEQYF	TGTGCCAGCAGAGCCACAGGGCACCGTCCCTACGAGCAGTACTTC
TRBV11-3	once	NA	TRBJ2-2	CASRIQGGTGELFF	TGTGCCAGCAGGATACAGGGAGGCACCGGGGAGCTGTTTTTT
TRBV6-5	NA	NA	TRBJ2-2	CASSLMTRGTGELFF	TGTGCCAGCAGTTTAATGACTAGAGGGACCGGGGAGCTGTTTTTT
TRBV20-1	few	NA	TRBJ1-4	CSAGQVVNEKLFF	TGCAGTGCTGGTCAGGTAGTGAATGAAAAACTGTTTTTT
TRBV4-3	NA	NA	TRBJ2-7	CASSQEEHANYEQYF	TGCGCCAGCAGCCAAGAAGAGCACGCTAACTACGAGCAGTACTTC
TRBV3-1	few	TRBD1	TRBJ1-2	CASSRDSRYGYTF	TGTGCCAGCAGTAGGGACAGCAGATATGGCTACACCTTC
TRBV15	many	TRBD1	TRBJ2-7	CATSRDPGQGADEQYF	TGTGCCACCAGCAGAGATCCGGGACAGGGGGCCGACGAGCAGTACTTC
TRBV12-3/TRBV12-4	few	TRBD1	TRBJ2-1	CASSSQGARAYNEQFF	TGTGCCAGCAGTTCACAGGGGGCCAGGGCCTACAATGAGCAGTTCTTC
TRBV6-5	NA	NA	TRBJ1-1	CASSYSVDLNTEAFF	TGTGCCAGCAGTTACTCGGTGGACTTGAACACTGAAGCTTTCTTT
TRBV5-6	NA	TRBD1	TRBJ2-7	CASSPGWTGQGDEQYF	TGTGCCAGCAGCCCCGGCTGGACAGGGCAGGGGGACGAGCAGTACTTC